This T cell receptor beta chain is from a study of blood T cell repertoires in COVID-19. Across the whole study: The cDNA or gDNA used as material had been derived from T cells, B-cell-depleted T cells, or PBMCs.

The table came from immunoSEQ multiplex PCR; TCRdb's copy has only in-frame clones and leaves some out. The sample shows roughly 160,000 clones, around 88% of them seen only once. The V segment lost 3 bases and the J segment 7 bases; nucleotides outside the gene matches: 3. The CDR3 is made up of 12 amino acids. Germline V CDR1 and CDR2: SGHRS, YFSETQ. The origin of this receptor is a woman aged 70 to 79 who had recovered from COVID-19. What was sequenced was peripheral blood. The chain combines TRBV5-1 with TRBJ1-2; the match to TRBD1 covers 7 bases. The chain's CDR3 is CASSSQGSGYTF. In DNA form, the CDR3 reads TGCGCCAGCAGCTCACAGGGGAGTGGCTACACCTTC. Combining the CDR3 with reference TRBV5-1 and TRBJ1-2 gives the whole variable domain KAGVTQTPRYLIKTRGQQVTLSCSPISGHRSVSWYQQTPGQGLQFLFEYFSETQRNKGNFPGRFSGRQFSNSRSEMNVSTLELGDSALYLCASSSQGSGYTFGSGTRLTVV.